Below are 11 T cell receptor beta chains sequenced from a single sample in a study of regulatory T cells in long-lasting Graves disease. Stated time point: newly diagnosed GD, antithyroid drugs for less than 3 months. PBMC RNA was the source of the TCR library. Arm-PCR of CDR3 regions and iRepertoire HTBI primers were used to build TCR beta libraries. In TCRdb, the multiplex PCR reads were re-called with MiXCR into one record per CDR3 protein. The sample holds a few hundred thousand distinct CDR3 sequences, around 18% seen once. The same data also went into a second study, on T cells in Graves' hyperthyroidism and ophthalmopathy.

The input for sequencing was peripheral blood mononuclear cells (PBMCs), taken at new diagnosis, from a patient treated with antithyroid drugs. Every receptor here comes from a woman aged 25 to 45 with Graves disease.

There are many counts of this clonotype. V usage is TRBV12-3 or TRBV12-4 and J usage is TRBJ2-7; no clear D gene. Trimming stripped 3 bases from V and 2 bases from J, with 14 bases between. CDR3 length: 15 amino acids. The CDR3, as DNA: TGTGCCAGCAGTTTGACCGCCACAAGGGCCTACGAGCAGTACTTC. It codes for CASSLTATRAYEQYF.

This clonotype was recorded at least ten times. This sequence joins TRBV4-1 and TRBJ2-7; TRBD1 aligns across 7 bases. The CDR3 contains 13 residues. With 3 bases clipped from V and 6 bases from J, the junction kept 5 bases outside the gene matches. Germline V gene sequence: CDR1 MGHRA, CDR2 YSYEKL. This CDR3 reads CASSQTGPGEQYF. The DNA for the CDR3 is TGCGCCAGCAGCCAGACAGGGCCTGGCGAGCAGTACTTC.

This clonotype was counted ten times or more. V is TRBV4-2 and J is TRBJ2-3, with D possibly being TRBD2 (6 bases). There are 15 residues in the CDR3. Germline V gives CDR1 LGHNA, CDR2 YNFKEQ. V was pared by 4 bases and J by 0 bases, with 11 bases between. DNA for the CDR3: TGTGCCAGCAGCCCTAGTGGGGGGAGCACAGATACGCAGTATTTT. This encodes CASSPSGGSTDTQYF.

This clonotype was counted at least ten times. In nucleotides, the CDR3 is TGTGCCAGCAGCCCAGGGGGGGCTCAGCCCCAGCATTTT. It encodes CASSPGGAQPQHF. This chain connects TRBV6-2 or TRBV6-3 to TRBJ1-5; 7 nucleotides match TRBD1. The CDR3 runs 13 residues. CDR1 MNHEY and CDR2 SVGEGT come from the germline V gene. V lost 6 bases, J lost 6 bases, and 5 bases stayed unmatched.

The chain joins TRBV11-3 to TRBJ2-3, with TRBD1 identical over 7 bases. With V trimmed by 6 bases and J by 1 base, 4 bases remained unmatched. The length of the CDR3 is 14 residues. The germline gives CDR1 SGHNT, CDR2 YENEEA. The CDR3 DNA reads TGTGCCAGCAGTCCAGGGGGTCGCACAGATACGCAGTATTTT. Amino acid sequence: CASSPGGRTDTQYF.

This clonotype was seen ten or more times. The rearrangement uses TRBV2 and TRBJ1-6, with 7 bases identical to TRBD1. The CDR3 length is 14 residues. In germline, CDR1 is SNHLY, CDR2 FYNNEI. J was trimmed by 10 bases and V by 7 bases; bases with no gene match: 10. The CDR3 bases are TGTGCCAGCACCCAGACAGGGATTGGATCACCCCTCCACTTT. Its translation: CASTQTGIGSPLHF. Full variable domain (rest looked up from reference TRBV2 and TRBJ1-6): EPEVTQTPSHQVTQMGQEVILRCVPISNHLYFYWYRQILGQKVEFLVSFYNNEISEKSEIFDDQFSVERPDGSNFTLKIRSTKLEDSAMYFCASTQTGIGSPLHFGNGTRLTVT.

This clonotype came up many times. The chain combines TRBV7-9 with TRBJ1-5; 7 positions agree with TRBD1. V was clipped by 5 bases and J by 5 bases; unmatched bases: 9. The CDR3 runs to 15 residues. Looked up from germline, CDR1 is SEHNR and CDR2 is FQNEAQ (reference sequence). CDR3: CASSPTGRDDQPQHF. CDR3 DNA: TGTGCCAGCAGCCCGACAGGGAGGGATGATCAGCCCCAGCATTTT.

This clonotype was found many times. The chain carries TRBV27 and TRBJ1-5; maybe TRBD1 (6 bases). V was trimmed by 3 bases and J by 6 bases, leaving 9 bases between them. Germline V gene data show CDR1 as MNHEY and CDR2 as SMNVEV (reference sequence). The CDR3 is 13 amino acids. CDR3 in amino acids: CASSFGGGQPQHF. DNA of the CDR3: TGTGCCAGCAGTTTCGGGGGCGGTCAGCCCCAGCATTTT.

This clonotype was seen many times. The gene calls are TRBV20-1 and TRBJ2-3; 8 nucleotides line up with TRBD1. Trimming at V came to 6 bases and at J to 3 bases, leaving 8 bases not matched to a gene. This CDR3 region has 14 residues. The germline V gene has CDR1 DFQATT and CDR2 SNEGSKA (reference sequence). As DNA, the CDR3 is TGCAGTGCCCGTGGGACAGGCCAAACAGATACGCAGTATTTT. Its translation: CSARGTGQTDTQYF.

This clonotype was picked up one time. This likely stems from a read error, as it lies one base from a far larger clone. CDR3 region: CASNGDSGETQYF. The DNA for the CDR3 is TGTGCCAGCAATGGGGACAGCGGAGAGACCCAGTACTTC. The V call is TRBV6-2 or TRBV6-3, the J call TRBJ2-5; 7 nucleotides match TRBD1. The ends lost 7 bases at V and 4 bases at J; junction bases unmatched: 6. CDR1 is MNHEY and CDR2 is SVGEGT in the germline V gene. The length of the CDR3 is 13 residues.

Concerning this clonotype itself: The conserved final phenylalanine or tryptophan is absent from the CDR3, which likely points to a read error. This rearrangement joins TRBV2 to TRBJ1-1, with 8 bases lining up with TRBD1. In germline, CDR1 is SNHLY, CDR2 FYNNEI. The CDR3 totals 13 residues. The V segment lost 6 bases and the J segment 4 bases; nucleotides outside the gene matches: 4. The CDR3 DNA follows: TGTGCCAGCAGGGACAGGGAAGGCACTGAAGCTTTCTCT. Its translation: CASRDREGTEAFS.